Listed below are T cell receptor beta chains from one sample, sequenced in a study of Ad26.COV2.S vaccination and SARS-CoV-2 variants. Only in-frame clones appear in the TCRdb table, and some are missing; sequencing was by immunoSEQ multiplex PCR. The sample records about 180,000 clones, around 90% being singletons. Sequencing used peripheral blood, obtained after recovery from COVID-19. Receptor source: a human donor who had recovered from COVID-19. The CDR3 runs from the conserved cysteine through the conserved F or W. A D gene is named only where the DNA matches it firmly. Expanded clones get a size class; other rows say once, few or many, or leave the size out.

CDR3 protein	CDR3 DNA	clone size	V gene	J gene	D gene	CDR3 length
CASTHPPGGRNSPLHF	TGCGCCAGCACCCACCCGCCCGGGGGAAGGAATTCACCCCTCCACTTT	-	TRBV10-1	TRBJ1-6	-	16
CASTLRGLAHEQYF	TGTGCCAGCACCCTACGCGGACTAGCCCACGAGCAGTACTTC	-	TRBV27	TRBJ2-7	TRBD2	14
CATSDPAASSEQFF	TGTGCCACCAGTGACCCGGCGGCTAGCAGTGAGCAGTTCTTC	-	TRBV24-1	TRBJ2-1	-	14
CASSQRGVQETQYF	TGTGCCAGCAGTCAACGTGGCGTACAAGAGACCCAGTACTTC	-	TRBV3-1/TRBV3-2	TRBJ2-5	-	14
CASRQRTGGTGELFF	TGTGCCAGCAGGCAGCGTACAGGGGGCACCGGGGAGCTGTTTTTT	-	TRBV27	TRBJ2-2	TRBD1	15
CASSLDLSYEQYF	TGTGCCAGCAGCTTAGACCTCTCCTACGAGCAGTACTTC	-	TRBV11-3	TRBJ2-7	-	13
CASIRARTDTQYF	TGTGCCAGCATCAGGGCCCGGACAGATACGCAGTATTTT	-	TRBV2	TRBJ2-3	-	13
CASSQRGSYEKLFF	TGCGCCAGCAGCCAGAGGGGGAGTTACGAAAAACTGTTTTTT	-	TRBV4-1	TRBJ1-4	-	14
CASSHLRGTRRFYNEQFF	TGTGCCAGTAGTCACCTCAGAGGAACTAGGCGGTTCTACAATGAGCAGTTCTTC	once	TRBV19	TRBJ2-1	-	18
CASRTRGRSNEKLFF	TGTGCCAGCAGGACCAGGGGGCGGTCTAATGAAAAACTGTTTTTT	once	TRBV6-5	TRBJ1-4	TRBD1	15
CASSPDLGLRAGYTF	TGTGCCAGCAGCCCCGACTTGGGTCTCAGGGCTGGCTACACCTTC	-	TRBV9	TRBJ1-2	-	15
CASSWGSYNEQFF	TGTGCCAGCAGTTGGGGGTCTTACAATGAGCAGTTCTTC	-	TRBV12-3/TRBV12-4	TRBJ2-1	-	13
CASSRGWASNEQFF	TGTGCCAGCAGCCGAGGATGGGCTTCAAATGAGCAGTTCTTC	-	TRBV7-8	TRBJ2-1	-	14
CASSPLETELSYEQYF	TGTGCCAGCTCACCACTCGAGACGGAGTTAAGCTACGAGCAGTACTTC	-	TRBV18	TRBJ2-7	-	16
CASSPGTGDNQPQHF	TGTGCCAGCAGCCCCGGGACAGGGGACAATCAGCCCCAGCATTTT	few	TRBV7-9	TRBJ1-5	TRBD1	15
CASSFTRGSDTQYF	TGTGCCAGCAGCTTTACTAGGGGGAGCGATACGCAGTATTTT	-	TRBV11-1	TRBJ2-3	-	14
CASSLGSGGATDTQYF	TGTGCCAGCAGCTTGGGGAGCGGGGGGGCGACAGATACGCAGTATTTT	-	TRBV7-9	TRBJ2-3	TRBD2	16
CASKFGGPGEAFF	TGTGCCAGCAAGTTCGGGGGGCCGGGTGAAGCTTTCTTT	once	TRBV6-5	TRBJ1-1	-	13
CASSQEGTGLGNTIYF	TGCGCCAGCAGCCAAGAAGGGACAGGGTTGGGAAACACCATATATTTT	-	TRBV4-1	TRBJ1-3	TRBD1	16
CASSGQSYYGYTF	TGTGCCAGCAGTGGACAGTCATACTATGGCTACACCTTC	-	TRBV5-4	TRBJ1-2	-	13
CASSRNDYSFKGEGRLNSPLHF	TGTGCCAGCAGCCGAAACGATTACAGTTTTAAGGGGGAGGGGCGATTAAATTCACCCCTCCACTTT	-	TRBV14	TRBJ1-6	-	22
CASSIGNTQYF	TGTGCCAGTAGTATAGGGAATACGCAGTATTTT	-	TRBV19	TRBJ2-3	-	11
CASSENLRAGGGDTQYF	TGTGCCAGCAGTGAAAATTTAAGAGCGGGGGGAGGAGATACGCAGTATTTT	-	TRBV25-1	TRBJ2-3	TRBD2	17
CASSLNRNEKLFF	TGCGCCAGCAGCTTGAACAGAAATGAAAAACTGTTTTTT	-	TRBV5-1	TRBJ1-4	-	13
CASSLLAGGKTQYF	TGTGCCAGTAGTCTTCTAGCGGGAGGAAAGACCCAGTACTTC	-	TRBV19	TRBJ2-5	TRBD2	14
CASKLGGDNYGYTF	TGTGCCAGCAAGCTGGGTGGGGACAACTATGGCTACACCTTC	-	TRBV27	TRBJ1-2	-	14
CASTGINDNEQFF	TGTGCCAGCACGGGGATAAACGACAATGAGCAGTTCTTC	-	TRBV6-5	TRBJ2-1	-	13
CAIREHNTEAFF	TGTGCCATTAGAGAACATAACACTGAAGCTTTCTTT	-	TRBV10-3	TRBJ1-1	-	12
CSALTGEGYTF	TGCAGTGCACTCACGGGAGAGGGCTACACCTTC	-	TRBV20-1	TRBJ1-2	-	11